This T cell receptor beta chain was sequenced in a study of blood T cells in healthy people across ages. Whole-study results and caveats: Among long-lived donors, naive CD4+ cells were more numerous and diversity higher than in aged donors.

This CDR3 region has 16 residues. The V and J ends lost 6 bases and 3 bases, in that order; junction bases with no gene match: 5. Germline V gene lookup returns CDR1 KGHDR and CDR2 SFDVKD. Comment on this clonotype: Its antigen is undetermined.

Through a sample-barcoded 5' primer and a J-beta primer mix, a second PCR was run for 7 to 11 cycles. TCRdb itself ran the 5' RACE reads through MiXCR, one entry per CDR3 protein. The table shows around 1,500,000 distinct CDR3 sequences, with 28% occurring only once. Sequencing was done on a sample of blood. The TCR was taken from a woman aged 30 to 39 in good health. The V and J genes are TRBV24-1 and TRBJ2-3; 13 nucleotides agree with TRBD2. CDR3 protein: CATSKTSGGATDTQYF. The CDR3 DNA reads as TGTGCCACCAGTAAAACTAGCGGGGGGGCGACAGATACGCAGTATTTT.